The 27 T cell receptor beta chains below were found in one sample sequenced in a study of OX40 agonist ivuxolimab in advanced cancers. Data came from immunoSEQ multiplex PCR; TCRdb stores just in-frame clones and leaves some out. The sample shows around 70,000 clones, 85% of them seen only once. Specimen: CD4+ or CD8+ T cells sorted from blood, collected in a trial of the OX40 agonist ivuxolimab. The receptors come from an adult with an advanced solid tumor such as melanoma, head and neck, liver or kidney cancer.

The chain links TRBV11-2 to TRBJ2-2; the match to TRBD2 covers 13 bases. CDR3 length: 16 amino acids. Unmatched junction bases numbered 4, after V lost 2 bases and J lost 7 bases. From germline, CDR1 is SGHAT and CDR2 FQNNGV. The CDR3 protein is CASSLRLAGGGGELFF. The CDR3 DNA reads TGTGCCAGCAGCTTAAGACTAGCGGGAGGAGGCGGGGAGCTGTTTTTT.

This chain uses TRBV4-1 with TRBJ1-5, with D unresolved. This CDR3 is built from 15 residues. V was shortened by 0 bases and J by 7 bases, with 13 bases between the two germline ends. Germline CDR1 MGHRA, CDR2 YSYEKL. The CDR3 reads CASSQDLMGGQPQHF. The CDR3 nucleotides read TGCGCCAGCAGCCAAGATCTTATGGGTGGGCAGCCCCAGCATTTT.

The sample holds one count of this clone. The chain employs TRBV2 and TRBJ1-1; D unresolved. CDR1 SNHLY and CDR2 FYNNEI come from the germline V gene. V lost 2 bases and J 6 bases, leaving 13 bases between the germline ends. The CDR3 spans 14 residues. CDR3 sequence (DNA): TGTGCCAGCAGTGAATCCCGGCCCGAGTCTGAAGCTTTCTTT. Amino acid sequence: CASSESRPESEAFF.

The chain employs TRBV2 and TRBJ2-3; D may correspond to TRBD1 or TRBD2 (6 bases each). The germline V gene has CDR1 SNHLY and CDR2 FYNNEI. This CDR3 is 14 amino acids long. Trimming took off 2 bases at V and 4 bases at J, with 10 bases between the two ends. The CDR3 nucleotides read TGTGCCAGCAGTGAAAGGGGGGTAGCAGATACGCAGTATTTT. This sequence encodes CASSERGVADTQYF.

The rearrangement joins TRBV18 to TRBJ2-5; D is possibly TRBD2 (6 bases). The CDR3 runs to 13 residues. The germline CDR1 and CDR2 sequences are KGHSH and LQKENI. Trimming took 3 bases from V and 5 from J, leaving 10 bases between them. The CDR3 DNA follows: TGTGCCAGCTCACCGGGAGGAGGGGAGACCCAGTACTTC. This translates into CASSPGGGETQYF. Based on the CDR3 plus reference TRBV18 and TRBJ2-5, the full variable domain is NAGVMQNPRHLVRRRGQEARLRCSPMKGHSHVYWYRQLPEEGLKFMVYLQKENIIDESGMPKERFSAEFPKEGPSILRIQQVVRGDSAAYFCASSPGGGETQYFGPGTRLLVL.

The chain carries TRBV10-2 and TRBJ2-5; D not certain. V gave up 4 bases and J gave up 5 bases, with 8 bases separating them. The CDR3 runs to 12 residues. Per germline, CDR1 WSHSY and CDR2 SAAADI. CDR3 bases: TGCGCCAGCAGTGCGGGTTTCGAGACCCAGTACTTC. Its translation: CASSAGFETQYF.

The rearrangement uses TRBV10-1 and TRBJ2-1; 9 bases are a match to TRBD2. This CDR3 region has 16 residues. Losses at the gene ends were 0 bases for V and 3 bases for J; bases not matched to a gene: 3. Per the germline V gene, CDR1 is WNHNN and CDR2 is SYGVQD (reference sequence). CDR3 sequence (DNA): TGCGCCAGCAGTGAGTCAGGACTAGCGAACTACAATGAGCAGTTCTTC. Translated: CASSESGLANYNEQFF.

V and J are TRBV6-1 and TRBJ1-1; the D is unclear. Germline V gene sequence: CDR1 MNHNS, CDR2 SASEGT. CDR3 length equals 15 residues. Trimming took off 7 bases at V and 4 bases at J, with 19 bases between the two ends. CDR3 protein: CASMRLAASSTEAFF. The CDR3 DNA follows: TGTGCCAGCATGAGGTTGGCGGCTTCAAGCACTGAAGCTTTCTTT.

This clone was recorded only once. This rearrangement joins TRBV7-6 to TRBJ2-7, with D unresolved. CDR1 and CDR2 from the germline V gene are SGHVS and FNYEAQ. Trimming took 1 base from V and 2 from J, leaving 12 bases between them. The CDR3 spans 15 residues. CDR3 region: CASSLGEWSPYEQYF. In DNA form, the CDR3 reads TGTGCCAGCAGCTTAGGAGAGTGGTCCCCCTACGAGCAGTACTTC.

This chain joins TRBV10-3 and TRBJ2-5, with 13 bases lining up with TRBD2. The CDR3 sequence is 15 residues long. J lost 5 bases, V lost 0 bases, and 0 bases had no gene match. Germline lookup yields CDR1 ENHRY and CDR2 SYGVKD. CDR3 sequence reads: CAISESTSGRETQYF. The CDR3 nucleotides are TGTGCCATCAGTGAGTCGACTAGCGGGAGGGAGACCCAGTACTTC.

V usage is TRBV6-6 and J usage is TRBJ2-7; perhaps TRBD2 as D (5 bases). The germline gives CDR1 MNHNY, CDR2 SVGAGI (reference sequence). V dropped 7 bases and J dropped 1 base, with 11 bases sitting between them. This CDR3 spans 13 amino acids. As DNA, the CDR3 is TGTGCCAGCACCAGGCCGGGGTCCTACGAGCAGTACTTC. Protein: CASTRPGSYEQYF.

The chain has TRBV10-3 and TRBJ2-7; 11 bases align to TRBD1. The germline gives CDR1 ENHRY, CDR2 SYGVKD. With 5 bases clipped from V and 2 bases from J, the junction kept 5 bases outside the gene matches. This CDR3 region has 15 residues. The CDR3 DNA follows: TGTGCCATCAGTTCCCCGGGACAGGGGGCCTACGAGCAGTACTTC. As protein: CAISSPGQGAYEQYF.

This chain uses TRBV18 with TRBJ1-2; 7 nucleotides match TRBD1. Losses at the gene ends were 5 bases for V and 3 bases for J; bases not matched to a gene: 6. Germline V CDR1 and CDR2: KGHSH, LQKENI. The CDR3 runs 14 residues. The chain's CDR3 is CASSSGQGDYGYTF. CDR3 nucleotide sequence: TGTGCCAGCTCATCCGGGCAGGGGGACTATGGCTACACCTTC.

V usage is TRBV28 and J usage is TRBJ1-2; D gene unclear. Looked up from germline, CDR1 is MDHEN and CDR2 is SYDVKM. This CDR3 comprises 14 residues. Between the trimmed V and J ends, which lost 5 bases and 5 bases, there was a span of 15 bases. The CDR3 DNA sequence: TGTGCCAGCAGTCCCAGTCCTAGTAGGTATGGCTACACCTTC. Translation gives CASSPSPSRYGYTF.

The chain carries TRBV21-1 and TRBJ2-2; TRBD1 is the table's D call, not checked against the DNA. TRBV21-1 is deemed a pseudogene. CDR3 length equals 15 residues. CDR3 nucleotide sequence: TGTGCCAGCAGCGGGCGGGACAGGGCCACCGGGGAGCTGTTTTTT. This codes for CASSGRDRATGELFF.

The CDR3 DNA reads TGTGCCAGCAGCTTAGACCTGAATCAGCCCCAGCATTTT. Translating it yields CASSLDLNQPQHF. The rearrangement links TRBV7-9 to TRBJ1-5; no firm D call. CDR3 size: 13 residues. Trimming stripped 1 base from V and 4 bases from J, with 5 bases between. Germline loops: CDR1 SEHNR, CDR2 FQNEAQ (reference sequence).

The table lists this clone with a count of one. The CDR3 sequence is CASSLDTNRGSPTEAFF. For the CDR3, the DNA is TGTGCCAGCAGCTTAGATACGAACCGGGGGAGTCCCACTGAAGCTTTCTTT. J is TRBJ1-1 and V is TRBV11-3, with D possibly being TRBD1 (5 bases). The CDR3 has 17 amino acids. Germline assignment: CDR1 SGHNT and CDR2 YENEEA. Between the trimmed V and J ends, which lost 0 bases and 4 bases, there was a span of 18 bases.

This chain links TRBV10-2 with TRBJ2-3, with TRBD2 identical over 13 bases. The V gene's germline CDR1 is WSHSY and CDR2 SAAADI. This CDR3 has 16 residues. The V gene end was trimmed by 2 bases and the J gene end by 7 bases; junction bases not matched to a gene: 6. CDR3 DNA sequence: TGCGCCAGCAGTGAGCCTGAGACTAGCGGGAGGAATACGCAGTATTTT. This sequence encodes CASSEPETSGRNTQYF.

The V gene is TRBV7-2, the J gene TRBJ2-7; 7 bases match TRBD1. V trimming: 4 bases; J trimming: 5 bases; junction bases outside the gene matches: 2. The CDR3 runs 12 residues. The germline V gene has CDR1 SGHTA and CDR2 FQGNSA. The chain's CDR3 is CASSWDSHEQYF. The CDR3 DNA sequence: TGTGCCAGCAGCTGGGACAGCCACGAGCAGTACTTC.

This clone was seen only once. CDR3 residues: CASSWGTYEQYF. Here the CDR3 DNA reads TGTGCCAGCAGCTGGGGTACCTACGAGCAGTACTTC. The chain combines TRBV5-4 with TRBJ2-7; no firm D call. The CDR3 loop spans 12 amino acids. The V and J ends lost 3 bases and 2 bases respectively, with 6 bases between them. From germline, CDR1 is SGHNT and CDR2 YYREEE (reference sequence).

The rearrangement uses TRBV5-4 and TRBJ2-3, with 8 bases aligning to TRBD2. After removal of 4 bases from V and 1 base from J, the junction contained 8 bases not matched to a gene. Per germline, CDR1 SGHNT and CDR2 YYREEE (reference sequence). This CDR3 region has 16 residues. The CDR3 region is CASSAGLAVGTDTQYF. The CDR3 coding sequence is TGTGCCAGCAGCGCCGGACTAGCCGTAGGCACAGATACGCAGTATTTT.

V is TRBV7-2 and J is TRBJ2-2; D call uncertain. Trimming removed 4 bases from V and 7 bases from J, with 10 bases in between. Germline V CDR1 and CDR2: SGHTA, FQGNSA. This CDR3 region has 13 residues. CDR3 DNA: TGTGCCAGCAGCTCCTGGGGAAGCGGGGAGCTGTTTTTT. Protein: CASSSWGSGELFF.

V is TRBV5-8 and J is TRBJ1-5; D unclear. The CDR3 runs 15 residues. Germline assignment: CDR1 SGHTS and CDR2 YDEGEE. Trimming removed 2 bases at V and 0 bases at J, with 9 bases between. This CDR3 is CASSLAQNSNQPQHF. CDR3 DNA sequence: TGTGCCAGCAGCTTAGCGCAGAATAGCAATCAGCCCCAGCATTTT. The full variable domain, completed using reference TRBV5-8 and TRBJ1-5, is EAGVTQSPTHLIKTRGQQATLRCSPISGHTSVYWYQQALGLGLQFLLWYDEGEERNRGNFPPRFSGRQFPNYSSELNVNALELEDSALYLCASSLAQNSNQPQHFGDGTRLSIL.

The chain employs TRBV28 and TRBJ2-7; the match to TRBD1 covers 7 bases. Losses at the gene ends were 6 bases for V and 2 bases for J; bases not matched to a gene: 4. Germline CDR1 reads MDHEN; CDR2 reads SYDVKM. The CDR3 spans 13 residues. CDR3 bases: TGTGCCAGCAGGCGACAGGGCACCTACGAGCAGTACTTC. Protein: CASRRQGTYEQYF. Full variable domain (missing parts from reference TRBV28 and TRBJ2-7): DVKVTQSSRYLVKRTGEKVFLECVQDMDHENMFWYRQDPGLGLRLIYFSYDVKMKEKGDIPEGYSVSREKKERFSLILESASTNQTSMYLCASRRQGTYEQYFGPGTRLTVT.

This clone was observed a single time. V and J are TRBV5-8 and TRBJ2-7; 8 positions match TRBD1. CDR1 and CDR2 from the germline V gene are SGHTS and YDEGEE. The junction had 13 bases not matched to a gene; V was cut back by 4 bases and J by 4 bases. This CDR3 is 16 amino acids long. The CDR3 region has the DNA TGTGCCAGCAGCCCCACTTTGGGGCAGGGGGCATACGAGCAGTACTTC. Amino acids: CASSPTLGQGAYEQYF.

The chain is built from TRBV27 and TRBJ2-2; D not certain. V shed 2 bases and J shed 1 base, with 5 bases lying between them. Germline CDR1 reads MNHEY; CDR2 reads SMNVEV (reference sequence). The CDR3 extends over 14 amino acids. CDR3 coding DNA: TGTGCCAGCAGTTTAAGCAGGAACACCGGGGAGCTGTTTTTT. Protein: CASSLSRNTGELFF.

The chain couples TRBV18 to TRBJ2-5, with TRBD2 matching over 15 bases. Looked up from germline, CDR1 is KGHSH and CDR2 is LQKENI. The CDR3 consists of 17 residues. V gave up 1 base and J gave up 4 bases; unmatched junction bases: 4. The DNA of the CDR3 is TGTGCCAGCTCACCACTTCGGACTAGCGGGGGGGGAGAGACCCAGTACTTC. This translates into CASSPLRTSGGGETQYF.